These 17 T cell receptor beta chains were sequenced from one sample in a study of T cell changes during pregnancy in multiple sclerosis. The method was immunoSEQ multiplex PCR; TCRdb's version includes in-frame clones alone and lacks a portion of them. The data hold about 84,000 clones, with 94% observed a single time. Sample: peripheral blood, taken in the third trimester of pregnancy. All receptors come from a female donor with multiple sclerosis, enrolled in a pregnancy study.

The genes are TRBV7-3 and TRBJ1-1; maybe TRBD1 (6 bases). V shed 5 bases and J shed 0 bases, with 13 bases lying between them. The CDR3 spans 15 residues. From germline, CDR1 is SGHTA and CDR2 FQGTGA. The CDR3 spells CASSPGGDMNTEAFF. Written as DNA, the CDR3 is TGTGCCAGCAGCCCGGGGGGGGACATGAACACTGAAGCTTTCTTT.

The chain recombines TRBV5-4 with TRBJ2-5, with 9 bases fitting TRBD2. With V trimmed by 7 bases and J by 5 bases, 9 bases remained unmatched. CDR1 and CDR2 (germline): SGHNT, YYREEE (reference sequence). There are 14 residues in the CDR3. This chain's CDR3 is CASGFSGGRETQYF. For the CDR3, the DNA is TGTGCCAGCGGGTTTAGCGGGGGCCGGGAGACCCAGTACTTC.

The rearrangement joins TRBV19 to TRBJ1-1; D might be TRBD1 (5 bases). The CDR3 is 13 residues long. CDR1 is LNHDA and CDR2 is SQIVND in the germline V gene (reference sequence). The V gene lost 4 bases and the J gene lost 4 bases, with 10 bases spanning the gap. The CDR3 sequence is CASSNQGITEAFF. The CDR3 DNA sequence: TGTGCCAGTAGTAATCAGGGAATCACTGAAGCTTTCTTT.

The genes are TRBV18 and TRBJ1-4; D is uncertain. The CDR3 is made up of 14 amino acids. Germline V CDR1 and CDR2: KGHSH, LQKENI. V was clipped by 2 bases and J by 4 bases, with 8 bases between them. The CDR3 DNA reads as TGTGCCAGCTCACCAGGTCGGGGTAATGAAAAACTGTTTTTT. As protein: CASSPGRGNEKLFF.

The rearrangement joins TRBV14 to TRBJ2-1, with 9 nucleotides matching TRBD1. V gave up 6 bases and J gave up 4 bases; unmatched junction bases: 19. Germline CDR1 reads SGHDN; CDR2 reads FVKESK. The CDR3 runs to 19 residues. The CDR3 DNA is TGTGCCAGCAGAAGGACAGGGGAATCGAGCGGGGCCCATTACAATGAGCAGTTCTTC. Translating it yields CASRRTGESSGAHYNEQFF. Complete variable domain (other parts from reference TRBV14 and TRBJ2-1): EAGVTQFPSHSVIEKGQTVTLRCDPISGHDNLYWYRRVMGKEIKFLLHFVKESKQDESGMPNNRFLAERTGGTYSTLKVQPAELEDSGVYFCASRRTGESSGAHYNEQFFGPGTRLTVL.

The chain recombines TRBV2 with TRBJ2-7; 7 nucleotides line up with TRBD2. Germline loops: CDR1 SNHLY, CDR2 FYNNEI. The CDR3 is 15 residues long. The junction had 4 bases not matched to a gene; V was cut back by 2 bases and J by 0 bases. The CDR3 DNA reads TGTGCCAGCAGTGAATTCGGGAGGCTCTCCTACGAGCAGTACTTC. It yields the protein CASSEFGRLSYEQYF.

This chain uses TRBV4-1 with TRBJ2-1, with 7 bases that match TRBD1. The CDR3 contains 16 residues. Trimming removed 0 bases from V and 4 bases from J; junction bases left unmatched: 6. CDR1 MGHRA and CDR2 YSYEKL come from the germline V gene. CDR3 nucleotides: TGCGCCAGCAGCCAAGATCGGACAGGTCCATACAATGAGCAGTTCTTC. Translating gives CASSQDRTGPYNEQFF.

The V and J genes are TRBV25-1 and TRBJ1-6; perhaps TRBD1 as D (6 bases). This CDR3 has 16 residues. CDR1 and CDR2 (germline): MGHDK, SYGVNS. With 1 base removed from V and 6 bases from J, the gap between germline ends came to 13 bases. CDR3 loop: CASSELGGAFNSPLHF. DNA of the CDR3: TGTGCCAGCAGTGAATTGGGGGGGGCCTTTAATTCACCCCTCCACTTT.

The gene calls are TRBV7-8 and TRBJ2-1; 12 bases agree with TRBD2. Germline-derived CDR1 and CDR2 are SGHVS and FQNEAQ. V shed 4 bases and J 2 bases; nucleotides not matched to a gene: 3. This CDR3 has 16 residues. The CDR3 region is CASSSTSGGPYNEQFF. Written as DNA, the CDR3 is TGTGCCAGCAGCTCGACTAGCGGGGGCCCCTACAATGAGCAGTTCTTC.

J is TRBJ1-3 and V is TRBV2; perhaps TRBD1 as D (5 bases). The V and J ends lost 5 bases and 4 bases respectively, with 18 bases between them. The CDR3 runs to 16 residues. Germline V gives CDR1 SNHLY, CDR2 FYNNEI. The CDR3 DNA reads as TGTGCCAGCAGTCAGCCGGCGGGGGGGTCCGGAAACACCATATATTTT. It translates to CASSQPAGGSGNTIYF.

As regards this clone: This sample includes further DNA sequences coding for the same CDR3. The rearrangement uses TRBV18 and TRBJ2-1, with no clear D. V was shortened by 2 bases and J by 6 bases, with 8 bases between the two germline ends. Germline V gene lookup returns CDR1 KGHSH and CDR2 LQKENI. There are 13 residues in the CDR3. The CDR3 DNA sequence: TGTGCCAGCTCACCAGGCCAGGTCAATGAGCAGTTCTTC. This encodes CASSPGQVNEQFF.

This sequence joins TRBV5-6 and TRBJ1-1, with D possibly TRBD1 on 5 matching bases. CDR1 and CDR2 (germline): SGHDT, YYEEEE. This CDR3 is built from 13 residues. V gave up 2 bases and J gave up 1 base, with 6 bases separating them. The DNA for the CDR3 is TGTGCCAGCAGCTTCAGGGAGAACACTGAAGCTTTCTTT. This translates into CASSFRENTEAFF.

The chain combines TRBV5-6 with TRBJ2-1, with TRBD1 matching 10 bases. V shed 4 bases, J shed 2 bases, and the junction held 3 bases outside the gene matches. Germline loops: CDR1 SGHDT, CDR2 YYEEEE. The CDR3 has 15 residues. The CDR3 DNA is TGTGCCAGCAGCCCCGGGACAGGGGCCTACAATGAGCAGTTCTTC. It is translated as CASSPGTGAYNEQFF.

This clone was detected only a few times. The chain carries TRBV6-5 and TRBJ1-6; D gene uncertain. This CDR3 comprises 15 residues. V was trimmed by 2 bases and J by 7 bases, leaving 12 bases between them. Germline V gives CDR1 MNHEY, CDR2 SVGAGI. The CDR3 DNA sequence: TGTGCCAGCAGTTACCTTTCGGGGTTGAATTCACCCCTCCACTTT. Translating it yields CASSYLSGLNSPLHF.

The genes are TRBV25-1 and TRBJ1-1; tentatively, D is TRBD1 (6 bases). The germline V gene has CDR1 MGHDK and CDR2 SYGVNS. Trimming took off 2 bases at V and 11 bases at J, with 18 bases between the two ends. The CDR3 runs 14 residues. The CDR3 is CASSEDPRGQGAFF. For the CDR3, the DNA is TGTGCCAGCAGTGAAGATCCCCGGGGACAAGGGGCTTTCTTT.

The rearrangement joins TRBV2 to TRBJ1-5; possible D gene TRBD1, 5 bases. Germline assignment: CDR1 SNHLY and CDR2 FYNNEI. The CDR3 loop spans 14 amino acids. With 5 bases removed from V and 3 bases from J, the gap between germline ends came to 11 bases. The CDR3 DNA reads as TGTGCCAGCAGTCACGACAGCTACAATCAGCCCCAGCATTTT. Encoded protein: CASSHDSYNQPQHF.

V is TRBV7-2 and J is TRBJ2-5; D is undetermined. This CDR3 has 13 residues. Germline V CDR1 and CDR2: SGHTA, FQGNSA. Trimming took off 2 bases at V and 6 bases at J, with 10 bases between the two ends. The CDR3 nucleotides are TGTGCCAGCAGCTTAAGCACCCGCCAGACCCAGTACTTC. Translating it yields CASSLSTRQTQYF.